Reported below is one T cell receptor (beta chain). The source of the sample is a study of blood T cell repertoires in COVID-19. Study overall: The United States, Italy and Spain provided the acute and convalescent COVID-19 samples. T cells, B-cell-depleted T cells, or PBMCs supplied cDNA or gDNA.

Original handling: Nucleated cell counts were estimated from reference gene primer amplification. Measured with immunoSEQ multiplex PCR; TCRdb has only the in-frame clones, and not every one. V, J and clone size are taken as reported in that table, and D and trimming were inferred from the DNA itself. The table shows under 250,000 clones, with roughly four fifths occurring only once. The junction had 9 bases not matched to a gene; V was cut back by 3 bases and J by 7 bases. The CDR3 spans 16 residues. CDR1 LGHDT and CDR2 YNNKEL come from the germline V gene (reference sequence). This receptor was obtained from a woman aged 70-85 years with acute or convalescent COVID-19. Sequenced material: peripheral blood. The chain links TRBV3-1 (or the pseudogene TRBV3-2) to TRBJ2-2, with 9 bases aligning to TRBD2. CDR3 residues: CASSHRRGLAIGELFF. For the CDR3, the DNA is TGTGCCAGCAGCCATCGAAGGGGACTAGCCATCGGGGAGCTGTTTTTT.